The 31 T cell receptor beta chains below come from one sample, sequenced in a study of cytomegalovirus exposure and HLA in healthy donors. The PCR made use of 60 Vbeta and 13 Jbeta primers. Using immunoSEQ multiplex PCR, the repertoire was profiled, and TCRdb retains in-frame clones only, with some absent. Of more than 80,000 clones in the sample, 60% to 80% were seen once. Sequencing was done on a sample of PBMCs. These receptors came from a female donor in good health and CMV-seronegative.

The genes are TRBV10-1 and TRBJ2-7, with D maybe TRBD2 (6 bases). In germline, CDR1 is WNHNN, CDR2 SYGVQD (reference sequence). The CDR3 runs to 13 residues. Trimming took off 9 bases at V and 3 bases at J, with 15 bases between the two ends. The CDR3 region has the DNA TGCGCCAGAGCGGAGGGACGGGGCTACGAGCAGTACTTC. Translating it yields CARAEGRGYEQYF.

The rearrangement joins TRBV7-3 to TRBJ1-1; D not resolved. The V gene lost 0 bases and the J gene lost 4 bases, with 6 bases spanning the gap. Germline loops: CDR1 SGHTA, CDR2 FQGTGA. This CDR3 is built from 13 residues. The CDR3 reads CASSLTFRTEAFF. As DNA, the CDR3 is TGTGCCAGCAGCTTAACGTTCCGCACTGAAGCTTTCTTT.

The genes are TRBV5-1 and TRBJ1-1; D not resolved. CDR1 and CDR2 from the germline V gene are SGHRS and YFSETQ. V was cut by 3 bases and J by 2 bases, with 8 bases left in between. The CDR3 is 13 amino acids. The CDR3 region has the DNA TGCGCCAGCAGCTACAGCACAAACACTGAAGCTTTCTTT. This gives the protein CASSYSTNTEAFF.

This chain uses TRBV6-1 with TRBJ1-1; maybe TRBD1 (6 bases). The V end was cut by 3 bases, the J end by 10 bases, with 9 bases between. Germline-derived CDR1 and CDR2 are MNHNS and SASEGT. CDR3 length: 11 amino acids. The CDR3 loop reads CASSDPGVAFF. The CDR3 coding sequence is TGTGCCAGCAGTGACCCAGGGGTAGCTTTCTTT.

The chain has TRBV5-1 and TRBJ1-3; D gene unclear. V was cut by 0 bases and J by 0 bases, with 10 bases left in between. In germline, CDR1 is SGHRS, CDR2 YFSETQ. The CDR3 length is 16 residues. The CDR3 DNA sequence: TGCGCCAGCAGCTTGGGTCCGAGCTTCTCTGGAAACACCATATATTTT. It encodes CASSLGPSFSGNTIYF.

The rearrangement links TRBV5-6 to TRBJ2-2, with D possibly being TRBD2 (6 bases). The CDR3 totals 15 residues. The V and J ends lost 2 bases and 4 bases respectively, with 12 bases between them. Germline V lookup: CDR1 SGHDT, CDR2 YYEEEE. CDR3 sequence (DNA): TGTGCCAGCAGCTTCGTCGGGGAGGCCACCGGGGAGCTGTTTTTT. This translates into CASSFVGEATGELFF.

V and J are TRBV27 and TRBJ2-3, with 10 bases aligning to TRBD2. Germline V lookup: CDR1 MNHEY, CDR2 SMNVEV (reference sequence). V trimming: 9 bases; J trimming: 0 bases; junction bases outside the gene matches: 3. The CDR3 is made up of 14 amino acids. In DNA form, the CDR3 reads TGTGCCAGTATGACTAGCGGGAGCACAGATACGCAGTATTTT. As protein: CASMTSGSTDTQYF.

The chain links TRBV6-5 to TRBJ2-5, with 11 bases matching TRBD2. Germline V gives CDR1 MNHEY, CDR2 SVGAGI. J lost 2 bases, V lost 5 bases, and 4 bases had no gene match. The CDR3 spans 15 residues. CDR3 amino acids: CASSPLAGGQETQYF. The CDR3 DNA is TGTGCCAGCAGTCCCCTAGCGGGAGGACAAGAGACCCAGTACTTC.

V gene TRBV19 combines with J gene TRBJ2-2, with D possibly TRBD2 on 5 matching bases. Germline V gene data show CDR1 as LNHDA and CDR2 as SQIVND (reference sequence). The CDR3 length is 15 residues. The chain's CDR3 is CATTSRGPNTGELFF. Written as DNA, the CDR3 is TGTGCAACAACTTCCCGAGGGCCGAACACCGGGGAGCTGTTTTTT.

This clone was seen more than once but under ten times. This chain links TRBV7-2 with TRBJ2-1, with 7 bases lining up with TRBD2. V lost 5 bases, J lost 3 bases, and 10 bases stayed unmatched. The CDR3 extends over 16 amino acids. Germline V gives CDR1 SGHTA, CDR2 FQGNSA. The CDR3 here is CASSPPPLAGYNEQFF. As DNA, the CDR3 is TGTGCCAGCAGCCCTCCACCCTTAGCGGGCTACAATGAGCAGTTCTTC.

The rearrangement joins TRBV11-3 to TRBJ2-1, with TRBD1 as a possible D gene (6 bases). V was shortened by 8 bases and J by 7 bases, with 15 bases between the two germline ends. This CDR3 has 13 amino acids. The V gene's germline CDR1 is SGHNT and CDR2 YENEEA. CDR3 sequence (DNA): TGTGCCAGCCTGGGACAAGACCCAAATGAGCAGTTCTTC. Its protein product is CASLGQDPNEQFF.

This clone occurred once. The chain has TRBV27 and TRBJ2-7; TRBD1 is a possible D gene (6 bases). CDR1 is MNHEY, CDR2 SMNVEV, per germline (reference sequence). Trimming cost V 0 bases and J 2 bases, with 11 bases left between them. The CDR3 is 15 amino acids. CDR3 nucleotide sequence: TGTGCCAGCAGTTTATCGGCCGGACAGCCCTACGAGCAGTACTTC. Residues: CASSLSAGQPYEQYF.

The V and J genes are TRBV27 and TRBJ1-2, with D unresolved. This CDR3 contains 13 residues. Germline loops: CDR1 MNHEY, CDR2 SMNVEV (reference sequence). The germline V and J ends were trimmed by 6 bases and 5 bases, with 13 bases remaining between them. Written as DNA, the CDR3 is TGTGCCAGCAGCCCTAGTCATCTTTATGGCTACACCTTC. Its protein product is CASSPSHLYGYTF.

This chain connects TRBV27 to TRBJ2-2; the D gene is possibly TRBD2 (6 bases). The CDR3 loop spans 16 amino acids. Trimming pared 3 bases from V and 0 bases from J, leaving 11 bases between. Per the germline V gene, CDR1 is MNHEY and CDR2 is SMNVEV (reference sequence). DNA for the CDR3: TGTGCCAGCAGTTTTGCCGGGAGAGCGAACACCGGGGAGCTGTTTTTT. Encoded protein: CASSFAGRANTGELFF.

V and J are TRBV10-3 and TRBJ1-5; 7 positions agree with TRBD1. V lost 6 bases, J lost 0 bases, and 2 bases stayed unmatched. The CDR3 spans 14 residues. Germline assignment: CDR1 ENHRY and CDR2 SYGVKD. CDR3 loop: CAISDRDSNQPQHF. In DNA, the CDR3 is TGTGCCATCAGCGACAGGGATAGCAATCAGCCCCAGCATTTT.

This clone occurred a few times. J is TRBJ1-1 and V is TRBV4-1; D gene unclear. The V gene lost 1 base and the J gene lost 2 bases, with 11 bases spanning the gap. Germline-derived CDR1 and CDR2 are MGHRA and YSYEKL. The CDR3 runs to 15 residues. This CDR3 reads CASSQAPYRNTEAFF. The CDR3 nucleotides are TGCGCCAGCAGCCAAGCCCCGTACAGAAACACTGAAGCTTTCTTT.

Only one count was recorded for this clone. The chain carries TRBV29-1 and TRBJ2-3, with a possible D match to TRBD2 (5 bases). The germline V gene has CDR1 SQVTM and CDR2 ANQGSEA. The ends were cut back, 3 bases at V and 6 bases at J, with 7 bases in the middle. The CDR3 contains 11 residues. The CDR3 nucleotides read TGCAGCGTTGACGGCGGGGATACGCAGTATTTT. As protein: CSVDGGDTQYF.

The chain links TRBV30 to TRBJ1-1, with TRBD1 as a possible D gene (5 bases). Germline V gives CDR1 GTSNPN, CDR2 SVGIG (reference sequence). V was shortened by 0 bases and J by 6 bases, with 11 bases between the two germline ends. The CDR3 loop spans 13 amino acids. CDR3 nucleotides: TGTGCCTGGAGTGTCAGGGTAAGGGCTGAAGCTTTCTTT. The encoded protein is CAWSVRVRAEAFF.

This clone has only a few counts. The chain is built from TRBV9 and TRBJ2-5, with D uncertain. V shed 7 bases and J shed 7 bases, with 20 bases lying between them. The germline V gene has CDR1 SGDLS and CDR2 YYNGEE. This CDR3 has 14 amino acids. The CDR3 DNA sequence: TGTGCCAGCTCACAAATCGGGTCCATGGGGACCCAGTACTTC. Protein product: CASSQIGSMGTQYF.

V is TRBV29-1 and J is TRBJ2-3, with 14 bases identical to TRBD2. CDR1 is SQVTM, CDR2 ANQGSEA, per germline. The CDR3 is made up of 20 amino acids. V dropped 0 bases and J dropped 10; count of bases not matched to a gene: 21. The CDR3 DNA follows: TGCAGCGTTGAAGATCAAAGGACTAGCGGGAGGCCAAGCACCTTGGGGGCGCAGTATTTT. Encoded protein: CSVEDQRTSGRPSTLGAQYF.

CDR3: CASSLGQALMRSYEQYF. The CDR3, as DNA: TGCGCCAGCAGCCTCGGACAGGCCCTCATGAGGTCCTACGAGCAGTACTTC. The chain combines TRBV5-1 with TRBJ2-7; 7 bases match TRBD1. Germline V gene sequence: CDR1 SGHRS, CDR2 YFSETQ. J was trimmed by 1 base and V by 4 bases; bases with no gene match: 14. This CDR3 spans 17 amino acids. Supplemented by reference TRBV5-1 and TRBJ2-7, the full variable domain reads KAGVTQTPRYLIKTRGQQVTLSCSPISGHRSVSWYQQTPGQGLQFLFEYFSETQRNKGNFPGRFSGRQFSNSRSEMNVSTLELGDSALYLCASSLGQALMRSYEQYFGPGTRLTVT.

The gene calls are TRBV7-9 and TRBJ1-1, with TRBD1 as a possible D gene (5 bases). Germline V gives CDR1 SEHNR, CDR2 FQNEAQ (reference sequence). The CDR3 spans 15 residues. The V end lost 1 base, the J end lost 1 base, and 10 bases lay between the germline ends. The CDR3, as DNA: TGTGCCAGCAGCTTAGACCAAGGGGAGAACACTGAAGCTTTCTTT. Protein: CASSLDQGENTEAFF.

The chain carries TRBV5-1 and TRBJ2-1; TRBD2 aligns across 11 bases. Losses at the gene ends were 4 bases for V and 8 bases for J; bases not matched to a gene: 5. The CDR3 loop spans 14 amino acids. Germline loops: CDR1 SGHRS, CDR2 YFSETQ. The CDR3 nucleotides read TGCGCCAGCAGCGTGACTAGCGGGAAGGATGAGCAGTTCTTC. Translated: CASSVTSGKDEQFF.

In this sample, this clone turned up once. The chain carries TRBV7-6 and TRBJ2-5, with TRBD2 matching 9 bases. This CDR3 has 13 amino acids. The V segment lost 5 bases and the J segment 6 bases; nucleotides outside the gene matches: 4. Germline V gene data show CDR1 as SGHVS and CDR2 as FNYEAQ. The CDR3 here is CASSRGLAQTQYF. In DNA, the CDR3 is TGTGCCAGCAGCCGGGGACTAGCTCAGACCCAGTACTTC.

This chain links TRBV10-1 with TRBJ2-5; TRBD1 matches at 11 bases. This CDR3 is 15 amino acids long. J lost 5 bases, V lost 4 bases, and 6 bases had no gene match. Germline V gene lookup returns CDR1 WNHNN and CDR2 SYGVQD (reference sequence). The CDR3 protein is CASSAGQGARETQYF. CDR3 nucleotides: TGCGCCAGCAGTGCCGGACAGGGGGCGCGGGAGACCCAGTACTTC.

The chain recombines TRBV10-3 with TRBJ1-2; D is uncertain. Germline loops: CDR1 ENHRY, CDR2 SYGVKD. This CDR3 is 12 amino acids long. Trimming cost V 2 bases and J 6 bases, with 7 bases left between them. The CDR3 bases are TGTGCCATCAGTGAGGGCAACAATGGCTACACCTTC. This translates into CAISEGNNGYTF.

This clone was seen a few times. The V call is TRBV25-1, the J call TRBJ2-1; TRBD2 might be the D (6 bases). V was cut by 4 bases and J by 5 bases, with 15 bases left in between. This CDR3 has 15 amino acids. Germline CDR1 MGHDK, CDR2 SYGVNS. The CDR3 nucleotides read TGTGCCAGCAGTGCCCGGGACTTCCCCAACAATGAGCAGTTCTTC. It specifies CASSARDFPNNEQFF.

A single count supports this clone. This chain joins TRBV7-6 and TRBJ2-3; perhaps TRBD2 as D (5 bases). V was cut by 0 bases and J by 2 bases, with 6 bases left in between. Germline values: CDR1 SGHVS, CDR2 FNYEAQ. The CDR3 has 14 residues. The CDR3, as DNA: TGTGCCAGCAGCTTAGCCGGGGACACAGATACGCAGTATTTT. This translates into CASSLAGDTDTQYF.

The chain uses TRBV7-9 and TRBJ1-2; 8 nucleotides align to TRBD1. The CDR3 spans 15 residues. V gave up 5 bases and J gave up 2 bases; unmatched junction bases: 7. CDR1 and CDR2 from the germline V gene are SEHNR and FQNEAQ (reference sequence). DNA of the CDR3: TGTGCCAGCAGCCGACAGGGGTCTGGGAACTATGGCTACACCTTC. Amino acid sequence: CASSRQGSGNYGYTF.

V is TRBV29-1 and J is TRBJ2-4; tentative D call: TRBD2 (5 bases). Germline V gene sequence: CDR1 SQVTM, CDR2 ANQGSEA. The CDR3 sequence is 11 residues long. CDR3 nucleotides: TGCAGTGCCCCCGAGGGAAACATTCAGTACTTC. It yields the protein CSAPEGNIQYF.

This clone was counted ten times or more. CDR3 in amino acids: CAISESRSGRYNEQFF. CDR3 bases: TGTGCCATCAGTGAGTCAAGGAGCGGGAGGTACAATGAGCAGTTCTTC. V is TRBV10-3 and J is TRBJ2-1; TRBD2 matches 9 bases. The CDR3 has 16 amino acids. V shed 0 bases and J 4 bases; nucleotides not matched to a gene: 4. Germline V gives CDR1 ENHRY, CDR2 SYGVKD.